These T cell receptor beta chains were read from a single sample in a study of early T cells in non-severe SARS-CoV-2 infection. TCRdb redid the calling of the 5' RACE reads with MiXCR, one entry per CDR3 protein. This repertoire shows roughly 54,000 distinct CDR3 sequences, around an eighth found once; its top ten account for around 4.5%. Sample: whole blood. These receptors all come from an adult who was a healthcare worker with PCR-confirmed SARS-CoV-2 infection or an uninfected control (not recorded which). Both conserved end residues are part of each CDR3. Fields, in order: clone size, D gene, V gene, CDR3 length, J gene, CDR3 protein, CDR3 DNA. A D gene is named only where the DNA matches it firmly. Expanded clones are given a class, and other clones once, few, many or no size at all.

size: many; D: .; V: TRBV28; length: 12; J: TRBJ1-1; CDR3: CASSQGLSEAFF; DNA: TGTGCCAGCAGTCAAGGACTCTCTGAAGCTTTCTTT
size: .; D: .; V: TRBV20-1; length: 14; J: TRBJ1-2; CDR3: CSARPPGQGNGYTF; DNA: TGCAGTGCTAGACCACCGGGACAAGGAAATGGCTACACCTTC
size: many; D: .; V: TRBV5-1; length: 14; J: TRBJ1-2; CDR3: CASSLTAAPYGYTF; DNA: TGCGCCAGCAGCTTGACGGCAGCACCCTATGGCTACACCTTC
size: few; D: .; V: TRBV5-1; length: 15; J: TRBJ2-7; CDR3: CASSLLTGLDYEQYF; DNA: TGCGCCAGCAGCTTACTAACAGGTTTGGACTACGAGCAGTACTTC
size: .; D: .; V: TRBV6-1; length: 15; J: TRBJ2-1; CDR3: CASSEARRGGNEQFF; DNA: TGTGCCAGCAGTGAAGCGCGTCGGGGAGGCAATGAGCAGTTCTTC
size: .; D: .; V: TRBV20-1; length: 15; J: TRBJ1-2; CDR3: CSARPGVRANYGYTF; DNA: TGCAGTGCTAGACCAGGGGTGAGAGCTAACTATGGCTACACCTTC
size: many; D: TRBD1; V: TRBV5-8; length: 13; J: TRBJ2-1; CDR3: CASSFSNDRGILF; DNA: TGTGCCAGCAGCTTTTCCAATGACAGGGGAATACTCTTC
size: many; D: TRBD2; V: TRBV29-1; length: 13; J: TRBJ2-7; CDR3: CSVGGLASYEQYF; DNA: TGCAGCGTTGGGGGACTAGCGAGCTACGAGCAGTACTTC
size: .; D: .; V: TRBV20-1; length: 15; J: TRBJ2-5; CDR3: CSAIAYRTAGETQYF; DNA: TGCAGTGCCATTGCGTATCGGACGGCGGGCGAGACCCAGTACTTC
size: few; D: TRBD1; V: TRBV7-2; length: 15; J: TRBJ2-7; CDR3: CASSSGQAPTYEQYF; DNA: TGTGCCAGCAGCAGTGGACAGGCCCCAACCTACGAGCAGTACTTC
size: few; D: .; V: TRBV7-9; length: 15; J: TRBJ2-5; CDR3: CASSFYLPSQETQYF; DNA: TGTGCCAGCAGCTTTTACTTACCCTCCCAAGAGACCCAGTACTTC
size: many; D: .; V: TRBV6-1; length: 14; J: TRBJ2-7; CDR3: CASSESGSFYEQYF; DNA: TGTGCCAGCAGTGAATCTGGGAGTTTCTACGAGCAGTACTTC
size: many; D: .; V: TRBV27; length: 14; J: TRBJ2-7; CDR3: CASSLGLGSYEQYF; DNA: TGTGCCAGCAGTTTAGGCTTGGGGTCCTACGAGCAGTACTTC
size: medium-sized; D: .; V: TRBV7-2; length: 13; J: TRBJ1-5; CDR3: CASSFDLNQPQHF; DNA: TGTGCCAGCAGCTTCGACCTCAATCAGCCCCAGCATTTT
size: .; D: .; V: TRBV6-2/TRBV6-3; length: 14; J: TRBJ1-1; CDR3: CASSYSEVNTEAFF; DNA: TGTGCCAGCAGTTACTCAGAGGTGAACACTGAAGCTTTCTTT
size: many; D: .; V: TRBV13; length: 14; J: TRBJ2-5; CDR3: CASSIGTQEQAQYF; DNA: TGTGCCAGCAGCATAGGGACACAAGAACAGGCCCAGTACTTC
size: few; D: .; V: TRBV19; length: 16; J: TRBJ2-1; CDR3: CASSIVSRGPYNEQFF; DNA: TGTGCCAGTAGTATAGTTTCGCGGGGGCCCTACAATGAGCAGTTCTTC
size: .; D: TRBD2; V: TRBV29-1; length: 12; J: TRBJ2-3; CDR3: CSYVAGGGTQYF; DNA: TGCAGCTATGTAGCGGGAGGAGGTACGCAGTATTTT
size: many; D: .; V: TRBV21-1; length: 13; J: TRBJ2-1; CDR3: CASSEGLYNEQFF; DNA: TGTGCCAGCAGCGAGGGTCTCTACAATGAGCAGTTCTTC
size: few; D: .; V: TRBV6-1; length: 15; J: TRBJ2-3; CDR3: CASSERDYGTDTQYF; DNA: TGTGCCAGCAGTGAAAGGGATTATGGCACAGATACGCAGTATTTT
size: many; D: .; V: TRBV6-5; length: 15; J: TRBJ2-5; CDR3: CASRPLGAGQETQYF; DNA: TGTGCCAGCAGGCCCTTGGGGGCGGGTCAAGAGACCCAGTACTTC
size: many; D: .; V: TRBV5-1; length: 13; J: TRBJ2-5; CDR3: CASSFTEGETQYF; DNA: TGCGCCAGCAGCTTCACGGAAGGAGAGACCCAGTACTTC
size: many; D: TRBD1; V: TRBV6-1; length: 15; J: TRBJ1-6; CDR3: CASTPNRDSRSPLHF; DNA: TGTGCCAGCACCCCAAACCGGGACAGTCGATCACCCCTCCACTTT
size: few; D: .; V: TRBV10-3; length: 14; J: TRBJ2-3; CDR3: CAISELASTDTQYF; DNA: TGTGCCATCTCAGAGCTAGCAAGCACAGATACGCAGTATTTT
size: many; D: TRBD1; V: TRBV29-1; length: 15; J: TRBJ2-5; CDR3: CSVGGGGQGSETQYF; DNA: TGCAGCGTTGGAGGTGGGGGACAGGGTTCAGAGACCCAGTACTTC
size: .; D: .; V: TRBV5-1; length: 14; J: TRBJ2-2; CDR3: CASSGAPSTGELFF; DNA: TGCGCCAGCAGCGGGGCCCCGAGCACCGGGGAGCTGTTTTTT
size: few; D: .; V: TRBV12-3/TRBV12-4; length: 14; J: TRBJ2-6; CDR3: CASSLLAGANVLTF; DNA: TGTGCCAGCAGTTTGCTAGCTGGGGCCAACGTCCTGACTTTC
size: .; D: TRBD1; V: TRBV20-1; length: 13; J: TRBJ1-1; CDR3: CSAKGQMNTEAFF; DNA: TGCAGTGCTAAGGGACAGATGAACACTGAAGCTTTCTTT
size: many; D: .; V: TRBV18; length: 12; J: TRBJ1-1; CDR3: CASSQMRAEAFF; DNA: TGTGCCAGCTCACAGATGAGGGCTGAAGCTTTCTTT
size: many; D: .; V: TRBV20-1; length: 16; J: TRBJ2-3; CDR3: CSARKASAASTDTQYF; DNA: TGCAGTGCTAGAAAGGCCAGCGCAGCTAGCACAGATACGCAGTATTTT
size: few; D: TRBD2; V: TRBV12-3/TRBV12-4; length: 16; J: TRBJ2-5; CDR3: CASSLSSGGTQETQYF; DNA: TGTGCCAGCAGCCTTTCTAGCGGGGGGACCCAAGAGACCCAGTACTTC
size: few; D: .; V: TRBV10-2; length: 14; J: TRBJ1-6; CDR3: CASSVSGLSSPLHF; DNA: TGCGCCAGCAGTGTGTCAGGGTTAAGTTCACCCCTCCACTTT
size: few; D: .; V: TRBV5-5; length: 16; J: TRBJ2-7; CDR3: CASSLGQARGSYEQYF; DNA: TGTGCCAGCAGCTTGGGACAGGCGCGAGGCTCCTACGAGCAGTACTTC
size: few; D: TRBD2; V: TRBV25-1; length: 12; J: TRBJ2-7; CDR3: CASSGGLGEQYF; DNA: TGTGCCAGCAGTGGAGGACTAGGCGAGCAGTACTTC
size: many; D: .; V: TRBV28; length: 16; J: TRBJ2-6; CDR3: CASSLSSGNGANVLTF; DNA: TGTGCCAGCAGTTTATCTTCAGGGAACGGGGCCAACGTCCTGACTTTC
size: few; D: .; V: TRBV28; length: 14; J: TRBJ1-4; CDR3: CASSLYGTYENWFF; DNA: TGTGCCAGCAGTTTATACGGGACCTATGAAAATTGGTTTTTT
size: many; D: .; V: TRBV6-2/TRBV6-3; length: 14; J: TRBJ2-1; CDR3: CASSSDGVSNEQFF; DNA: TGTGCCAGCAGTTCCGACGGAGTAAGTAATGAGCAGTTCTTC
size: many; D: .; V: TRBV7-2; length: 15; J: TRBJ2-7; CDR3: CASSIDSLSSYEQYF; DNA: TGTGCCAGCAGCATCGACAGTCTGAGCTCCTACGAGCAGTACTTC
size: many; D: TRBD1; V: TRBV27; length: 16; J: TRBJ2-3; CDR3: CASSLGAGGAGDTQYF; DNA: TGTGCCAGCAGTTTAGGGGCAGGGGGCGCGGGGGATACGCAGTATTTT
size: few; D: .; V: TRBV6-4; length: 14; J: TRBJ2-3; CDR3: CASSERASTDTQYF; DNA: TGTGCCAGCAGTGAGCGGGCTTCCACAGATACGCAGTATTTT
size: .; D: TRBD2; V: TRBV20-1; length: 14; J: TRBJ2-3; CDR3: CSANRPGGGHTQYF; DNA: TGCAGTGCTAACCGGCCTGGCGGGGGGCATACGCAGTATTTT
size: few; D: TRBD1; V: TRBV7-9; length: 16; J: TRBJ2-3; CDR3: CASSYGGTAGVDTQYF; DNA: TGTGCCAGCAGCTACGGTGGGACAGCAGGAGTCGATACGCAGTATTTT
size: many; D: TRBD1; V: TRBV29-1; length: 13; J: TRBJ2-7; CDR3: CSVSGTGGYEQYF; DNA: TGCAGCGTCTCCGGGACAGGGGGCTACGAGCAGTACTTC
size: .; D: TRBD1; V: TRBV7-8; length: 15; J: TRBJ1-5; CDR3: CASSGDRGLRQPQHF; DNA: TGTGCCAGCAGCGGGGACAGGGGGCTTCGTCAGCCCCAGCATTTT
size: once; D: TRBD1; V: TRBV12-3/TRBV12-4; length: 14; J: TRBJ1-6; CDR3: CASRLQGADSPLHF; DNA: TGTGCCAGCAGGCTACAGGGGGCGGATTCACCCCTCCACTTT
size: many; D: .; V: TRBV20-1; length: 13; J: TRBJ2-1; CDR3: CSARGTRYNEQFF; DNA: TGCAGTGCTAGAGGAACTAGGTACAATGAGCAGTTCTTC
size: .; D: .; V: TRBV5-1; length: 12; J: TRBJ2-1; CDR3: CASSLDRDEQFF; DNA: TGCGCCAGCAGCCTGGACCGCGATGAGCAGTTCTTC
size: .; D: .; V: TRBV11-2; length: 14; J: TRBJ2-5; CDR3: CASSLPTSPETQYF; DNA: TGTGCCAGCAGCTTACCCACAAGCCCAGAGACCCAGTACTTC
size: .; D: TRBD2; V: TRBV29-1; length: 15; J: TRBJ2-1; CDR3: CAFPLAGAYYNEQSF; DNA: TGCGCATTTCCACTAGCGGGGGCATATTACAATGAGCAGTCCTTC